This T cell receptor (beta chain) is from a study of cytomegalovirus exposure and HLA in healthy donors. Overall study: A previous analysis identified 95 million to 130 million unique TCR beta sequences derived from 180 million or so T cells. Study results and limitations: The authors reported that TCR beta sequences could predict HLA-A and HLA-B alleles. These predictions were accurate for most subjects in the first cohort.

As for this clone: Its target is unknown.

The CDR3 totals 13 residues. V lost 3 bases, J lost 3 bases, and 9 bases lay in between. Germline V CDR1 and CDR2: LNHNV, YYDKDF (reference sequence). PCR used 60 Vbeta primers and 13 Jbeta primers. TCRdb's copy holds only in-frame clones and misses some; the assay was immunoSEQ multiplex PCR. The sample has fewer than 200,000 clones; 80% to 90% are singletons. The chain is built from TRBV15 and TRBJ2-7; no definite D call. This receptor was taken from a woman under 30 in good health and CMV-seronegative. The sequenced sample was PBMCs. The CDR3 DNA sequence: TGTGCCACCAGCAGTTCACATGACTACGAGCAGTACTTC. Translation: CATSSSHDYEQYF. The whole variable domain, filled in from reference TRBV15 and TRBJ2-7, reads DAMVIQNPRYQVTQFGKPVTLSCSQTLNHNVMYWYQQKSSQAPKLLFHYYDKDFNNEADTPDNFQSRRPNTSFCFLDIRSPGLGDTAMYLCATSSSHDYEQYFGPGTRLTVT.